This entry features one T cell receptor beta chain sequence. The sample is drawn from a study of radiation and T cells in renal cell carcinoma. Sequencing was performed with immunoSEQ multiplex PCR; in TCRdb, only in-frame clones are kept and a portion is missing. The sample comprises roughly 130,000 clones, roughly 88% of which are singletons, and around 12% rests with the top ten. Indicated time point: baseline pretreatment blood. Treatment meaning: 15 Gy SBRT to primary tumor, nephrectomy 4 weeks later. This clonotype was sampled from a woman aged 45 to 65 with renal cell carcinoma. Material: blood, obtained from a patient whose treatment included radiotherapy and nephrectomy.

The CDR3 here is CASSVGISQTLGYQETQYF. Written as DNA, the CDR3 is TGTGCCAGCAGCGTAGGGATCAGCCAGACCCTCGGCTACCAAGAGACCCAGTACTTC. The chain uses TRBV9 and TRBJ2-5, with unresolved D. Deletions cut 0 bases from V and 0 bases from J, with 21 bases between. Germline V gene data show CDR1 as SGDLS and CDR2 as YYNGEE. The CDR3 sequence is 19 residues long.